The rows below give T cell receptor beta chains drawn from one sample of a study of molecular identifiers for immune sequencing clone quantification. TCRdb re-analysed the PCR reads in MiXCR, keeping a single row per CDR3 protein. The sample consists of 90,000 or so distinct CDR3 sequences, approximately 25% of them appearing once. Sequencing was performed on naive CD8+ T cells from blood, with Jurkat cell RNA spiked in. These receptors were taken from a human donor in good health. Some libraries in this study had Jurkat cell RNA spiked in. CDR3s include the opening cysteine and the closing phenylalanine or tryptophan. D genes are given only for firm matches. Size tells how often a clone was seen (once, few, many) or the class of an expanded clone, and some rows leave it out.

size: few
D: TRBD1
J: TRBJ1-5
V: TRBV7-8
CDR3: CACSLGGLLNQPQHF
DNA: TGTGCCTGCAGCTTAGGGGGCCTACTCAATCAGCCCCAGCATTTT

size: many
D: TRBD2
J: TRBJ2-5
V: TRBV3-1
CDR3: CASSQFSGGFQETQYF
DNA: TGTGCCAGCAGCCAATTTAGCGGGGGGTTCCAAGAGACCCAGTACTTC

size: many
D: TRBD2
J: TRBJ2-2
V: TRBV29-1
CDR3: CSVSLAVNTGELFF
DNA: TGCAGCGTTTCTCTAGCGGTGAACACCGGGGAGCTGTTTTTT

size: once
D: .
J: TRBJ1-1
V: TRBV13
CDR3: CASSGPGTDYTEASF
DNA: TGTGCCAGCAGCGGACCAGGGACCGACTACACTGAAGCTTCCTTT

size: few
D: .
J: TRBJ2-2
V: TRBV18
CDR3: CASSPGMTAVTFGTSNTGELFF
DNA: TGTGCCAGCTCACCAGGAATGACCGCGGTGACATTCGGGACTTCGAACACCGGGGAGCTGTTTTTT

size: few
D: .
J: TRBJ1-5
V: TRBV9
CDR3: CASSPGRDNQPQHF
DNA: TGTGCCAGCAGCCCGGGCAGGGACAATCAGCCCCAGCATTTT

size: many
D: .
J: TRBJ2-3
V: TRBV29-1
CDR3: CSVEDLSDTQYF
DNA: TGCAGCGTTGAAGATCTTTCCGATACGCAGTATTTT

size: many
D: TRBD1
J: TRBJ1-1
V: TRBV7-9
CDR3: CASSMDRYTEAFF
DNA: TGTGCCAGCAGCATGGACAGGTACACTGAAGCTTTCTTT

size: .
D: TRBD1
J: TRBJ1-6
V: TRBV7-6
CDR3: CASSLMKGQDNSPLHF
DNA: TGTGCCAGCAGCCTCATGAAGGGACAGGACAATTCACCCCTCCACTTT

size: .
D: .
J: TRBJ2-2
V: TRBV27
CDR3: CASSFLSTGELFF
DNA: TGTGCCAGCAGTTTCCTAAGCACCGGGGAGCTGTTTTTT

size: .
D: TRBD1
J: TRBJ2-7
V: TRBV4-1
CDR3: CASSQNRGPSNEHYF
DNA: TGCGCCAGCAGCCAAAACAGGGGGCCATCCAACGAGCACTACTTC

size: few
D: .
J: TRBJ2-7
V: TRBV6-1
CDR3: CASSEAREFDEQYF
DNA: TGTGCCAGCAGTGAAGCCCGGGAGTTCGACGAGCAGTACTTC

size: many
D: TRBD1
J: TRBJ1-1
V: TRBV20-1
CDR3: CSARTGVSTEAFF
DNA: TGCAGTGCTAGGACAGGGGTTTCTACTGAAGCTTTCTTT

size: many
D: .
J: TRBJ2-3
V: TRBV2
CDR3: CASSGLDTSTDTQYF
DNA: TGTGCCAGCAGTGGTCTGGACACTAGCACAGATACGCAGTATTTT

size: many
D: .
J: TRBJ2-7
V: TRBV7-2
CDR3: CASSLGGTYEQYF
DNA: TGTGCCAGCAGCTTAGGCGGGACCTACGAGCAGTACTTC

size: .
D: .
J: TRBJ2-2
V: TRBV27
CDR3: CASSLMGGVLFF
DNA: TGTGCCAGCAGTTTAATGGGGGGAGTGCTGTTTTTT

size: .
D: .
J: TRBJ2-5
V: TRBV30
CDR3: CAARADLQETLYF
DNA: TGTGCCGCTCGCGCGGATCTACAAGAGACCCTGTACTTC

size: few
D: .
J: TRBJ2-7
V: TRBV4-3
CDR3: CASSQDWTAYEQYF
DNA: TGCGCCAGCAGCCAAGATTGGACAGCCTACGAGCAGTACTTC

size: few
D: .
J: TRBJ2-3
V: TRBV5-6
CDR3: CASSLGLESTDTQYF
DNA: TGTGCCAGCAGCTTGGGACTAGAAAGCACAGATACGCAGTATTTT

size: .
D: .
J: TRBJ1-4
V: TRBV30
CDR3: CACSPPSRGEKLFF
DNA: TGTGCCTGTTCGCCCCCGTCCCGTGGGGAAAAACTGTTTTTT

size: few
D: TRBD2
J: TRBJ2-1
V: TRBV6-2/TRBV6-3
CDR3: CASSYHSGGAGNEQFF
DNA: TGTGCCAGCAGTTACCATAGCGGGGGGGCGGGCAATGAGCAGTTCTTC

size: .
D: TRBD2
J: TRBJ2-2
V: TRBV24-1
CDR3: CATSERLAGNTGELFF
DNA: TGTGCCACCAGTGAAAGACTAGCGGGGAACACCGGGGAGCTGTTTTTT

size: .
D: .
J: TRBJ2-4
V: TRBV7-9
CDR3: CASSLSVGLAKNIQYF
DNA: TGTGCCAGCAGCTTATCCGTGGGACTAGCCAAAAACATTCAGTACTTC

size: .
D: TRBD2
J: TRBJ2-7
V: TRBV6-2/TRBV6-3
CDR3: CASTAGVPTTGEQYF
DNA: TGTGCCAGCACCGCGGGGGTCCCTACTACGGGCGAGCAGTACTTC

size: .
D: .
J: TRBJ2-5
V: TRBV3-2
CDR3: CASIRGETQYF
DNA: TGTGCCAGCATCAGGGGTGAGACCCAGTACTTC

size: few
D: .
J: TRBJ1-5
V: TRBV21-1
CDR3: CASSYHDGAEYSNQPQHF
DNA: TGTGCCAGCAGCTACCACGACGGGGCAGAGTATAGCAATCAGCCCCAGCATTTT

size: many
D: TRBD2
J: TRBJ2-5
V: TRBV13
CDR3: CASSPGTGPGSGNQETQYF
DNA: TGTGCCAGCTCTCCCGGGACGGGCCCAGGAAGCGGGAACCAAGAGACCCAGTACTTC

size: .
D: .
J: TRBJ1-5
V: TRBV7-9
CDR3: CASSLTGASNQPQHF
DNA: TGTGCCAGCAGCTTAACAGGAGCTAGCAATCAGCCCCAGCATTTT

size: .
D: .
J: TRBJ2-7
V: TRBV29-1
CDR3: CSVAGTQGLQRGGQYF
DNA: TGCAGCGTTGCGGGCACCCAGGGACTCCAGCGAGGTGGTCAGTACTTC

size: .
D: .
J: TRBJ1-2
V: TRBV2
CDR3: CASSEASGGLSLGYTF
DNA: TGTGCCAGCAGTGAAGCGTCCGGCGGACTAAGCTTGGGCTACACCTTC

size: few
D: TRBD1
J: TRBJ1-1
V: TRBV12-3/TRBV12-4
CDR3: CASTYDRGNTEAFF
DNA: TGTGCCAGCACCTACGACAGGGGAAACACTGAAGCTTTCTTT

size: .
D: .
J: TRBJ2-7
V: TRBV12-3/TRBV12-4
CDR3: CASSLTSDSSYEQYF
DNA: TGTGCCAGCAGTTTGACTTCGGACAGCTCCTACGAGCAGTACTTC

size: .
D: .
J: TRBJ2-5
V: TRBV19
CDR3: CASSIVSGGGETQYF
DNA: TGTGCCAGTAGTATAGTCTCAGGAGGAGGAGAGACCCAGTACTTC

size: few
D: .
J: TRBJ2-1
V: TRBV7-9
CDR3: CASSHPGGNNEQFF
DNA: TGTGCCAGCAGCCACCCAGGGGGGAACAATGAGCAGTTCTTC

size: many
D: .
J: TRBJ2-1
V: TRBV19
CDR3: CASSPRQENYNEQFF
DNA: TGTGCCAGTAGTCCCCGACAGGAGAACTACAATGAGCAGTTCTTC

size: .
D: .
J: TRBJ1-6
V: TRBV27
CDR3: CACSLSSGVGDSPLHF
DNA: TGTGCCTGCAGTTTATCTTCGGGGGTAGGGGATTCACCCCTCCACTTT

size: few
D: TRBD1
J: TRBJ1-6
V: TRBV30
CDR3: CAWSVLDRGSSPLHF
DNA: TGTGCCTGGAGTGTATTGGACAGGGGGAGCTCACCCCTCCACTTT

size: .
D: TRBD1
J: TRBJ2-7
V: TRBV20-1
CDR3: CSARAQGAYYAQYF
DNA: TGCAGTGCTAGAGCACAGGGGGCCTACTACGCGCAGTACTTC

size: .
D: TRBD2
J: TRBJ2-5
V: TRBV3-1
CDR3: CANSQEWREGYQETQYF
DNA: TGTGCCAACAGCCAAGAATGGCGGGAGGGGTACCAAGAGACCCAGTACTTC

size: many
D: TRBD1
J: TRBJ2-5
V: TRBV7-6
CDR3: CASSSWTGVAQETQYF
DNA: TGTGCCAGCAGCTCCTGGACAGGGGTTGCCCAAGAGACCCAGTACTTC

size: .
D: .
J: TRBJ2-7
V: TRBV4-1
CDR3: CASSQGTVLTYEQYF
DNA: TGCGCCAGCAGCCAAGGTACAGTACTTACCTACGAGCAGTACTTC

size: many
D: .
J: TRBJ1-1
V: TRBV27
CDR3: CASSLSVSTEAFF
DNA: TGTGCCAGCAGTTTAAGTGTAAGCACTGAAGCTTTCTTT

size: many
D: .
J: TRBJ2-5
V: TRBV18
CDR3: CASSPPRLPQETQYF
DNA: TGTGCCAGCTCACCACCTCGACTACCCCAAGAGACCCAGTACTTC

size: .
D: .
J: TRBJ2-7
V: TRBV6-6
CDR3: CASSYGRGEQYF
DNA: TGTGCCAGCAGTTACGGCAGGGGCGAGCAGTACTTC

size: few
D: .
J: TRBJ1-4
V: TRBV4-3
CDR3: CASSQMDLEGPNEKLFF
DNA: TGCGCCAGCAGCCAAATGGACCTCGAGGGGCCTAATGAAAAACTGTTTTTT

size: many
D: .
J: TRBJ1-2
V: TRBV29-1
CDR3: CSVYLVPNYGYTF
DNA: TGCAGCGTTTACCTCGTCCCAAACTATGGCTACACCTTC

size: few
D: .
J: TRBJ2-5
V: TRBV28
CDR3: CASSFRGLGTQYF
DNA: TGTGCCAGCAGTTTTCGGGGTTTGGGGACCCAGTACTTC

size: many
D: .
J: TRBJ1-5
V: TRBV6-5
CDR3: CASSPTEEVPQHF
DNA: TGTGCCAGCAGTCCGACAGAGGAAGTGCCCCAGCATTTT

size: few
D: .
J: TRBJ1-1
V: TRBV19
CDR3: CASSMQNPTEAFF
DNA: TGTGCCAGTAGTATGCAGAATCCTACTGAAGCTTTCTTT

size: .
D: .
J: TRBJ2-1
V: TRBV11-3
CDR3: CASADRDSGRSYNEQFF
DNA: TGTGCCAGCGCCGACAGGGATAGCGGGCGCTCCTACAATGAGCAGTTCTTC

size: many
D: .
J: TRBJ2-3
V: TRBV19
CDR3: CASSIDSVGTDTQYF
DNA: TGTGCCAGTAGTATAGATTCCGTAGGCACAGATACGCAGTATTTT

size: few
D: .
J: TRBJ1-2
V: TRBV7-8
CDR3: CASSPTGNYGYTF
DNA: TGTGCCAGCAGCCCAACCGGGAACTATGGCTACACCTTC

size: .
D: TRBD2
J: TRBJ2-7
V: TRBV6-5
CDR3: CASWGGSEQYF
DNA: TGTGCCAGCTGGGGCGGGAGCGAGCAGTACTTC

size: few
D: .
J: TRBJ1-1
V: TRBV7-9
CDR3: CASRGGWNTEAFF
DNA: TGTGCCAGCAGAGGGGGGTGGAACACTGAAGCTTTCTTT